The entry below gives a single TCR beta chain sequence along with its context. Its specificity is unknown. These data originate in a study of cytomegalovirus exposure and HLA in healthy donors. Turning to the study itself: In an early release, HLA-typed donors contributed about 79 million unique TCR sequences. Out of around 360 genotyped donors, about 76% belonged to the Caucasian-associated ancestry cluster.

The PCR was carried out with 60 Vbeta primers and 13 Jbeta primers. The data were produced by immunoSEQ multiplex PCR, yet TCRdb's version contains in-frame clones alone and is incomplete. Of about 120,000 clones listed, around 76% are singletons. The CDR3 is made up of 16 amino acids. Per germline, CDR1 MNHNY and CDR2 SVGAGI (reference sequence). Trimming shortened V by 1 base and J by 5 bases, and 18 bases separated the two germline ends. Notes on the study in general: TCR beta chains numbering more than 150 were designated cytomegalovirus-associated. The Asian-associated ancestry cluster reportedly had fewer N-insertions than the roughly 670-donor mean in a later analysis.

The V gene is TRBV6-6, the J gene TRBJ2-7, with D possibly matching TRBD1 (6 bases). The sequence derives from a woman between 40 and 50 years old in good health and CMV-seropositive. The sequenced sample consisted of PBMCs. The CDR3, as DNA: TGTGCCAGCAGTTACTTCCCGACAGGAGGCCGAAACGAGCAGTACTTC. It encodes CASSYFPTGGRNEQYF.